This is a list of T cell receptor beta chains from one sample in a study of regulatory T cells in long-lasting Graves disease. TCRdb called the multiplex PCR reads again in MiXCR, with one record for every CDR3 protein. Found here are nearly 350,000 distinct CDR3 sequences, roughly a fifth of them singletons; the top ten hold 29%. The source material was peripheral blood mononuclear cells (PBMCs), sampled when the disease was refractory, from a patient treated with antithyroid drugs. The source is a female donor with Graves disease. The CDR3 runs from the conserved cysteine through the conserved F or W. Each record gives: CDR3 DNA, CDR3 protein, clone size, J gene, D gene, V gene. The D gene is left open where the match is weak. Rows may omit the clone size; those that give it use once, few, many or a size class.

CDR3 DNA: TGTGCCAGCAGCCTTCCGGGGTGGGGAACCGAAGAGACCCAGTACTTC
CDR3 protein: CASSLPGWGTEETQYF
clone size: many
J gene: TRBJ2-5
D gene: NA
V gene: TRBV7-8

CDR3 DNA: TGTGCCAGCATGGTAGGGGTCGCGAACACCGGGGAGCTGTTTTTT
CDR3 protein: CASMVGVANTGELFF
clone size: few
J gene: TRBJ2-2
D gene: NA
V gene: TRBV5-5

CDR3 DNA: TGTGCCAGCATCGCGGGAGTAGCCATCAAAAACATTCAGTACTTC
CDR3 protein: CASIAGVAIKNIQYF
clone size: many
J gene: TRBJ2-4
D gene: TRBD2
V gene: TRBV2

CDR3 DNA: TGTGCCAGCAGCACCGGACAGGGGGCGGGAAGCTACGAGCAGTACTTC
CDR3 protein: CASSTGQGAGSYEQYF
clone size: few
J gene: TRBJ2-7
D gene: TRBD1
V gene: TRBV5-5

CDR3 DNA: TGTGCCCTCAGTGGGGGACTAGCGGGGTTCGAGCAGTACTTC
CDR3 protein: CALSGGLAGFEQYF
clone size: NA
J gene: TRBJ2-7
D gene: TRBD2
V gene: TRBV10-3

CDR3 DNA: TGTGCCATCAGTGTCTACGGGACGGCTAAAGAGTCTAACTATGGCTACACCTTC
CDR3 protein: CAISVYGTAKESNYGYTF
clone size: NA
J gene: TRBJ1-2
D gene: NA
V gene: TRBV10-3

CDR3 DNA: TGTGCCAGCAGACCCGGGACTTTTCGTCATGGGGCCAACGTCCTGACTTTC
CDR3 protein: CASRPGTFRHGANVLTF
clone size: few
J gene: TRBJ2-6
D gene: NA
V gene: TRBV6-1

CDR3 DNA: TGTGCCAGCAGTTACTCGACGAGGGGACAGGGGGCGCGTAACTATGGCTACACCTTC
CDR3 protein: CASSYSTRGQGARNYGYTF
clone size: few
J gene: TRBJ1-2
D gene: TRBD1
V gene: TRBV6-5

CDR3 DNA: TGTGCCAGCAGCCATGGTGACTATGGCTACACCTTC
CDR3 protein: CASSHGDYGYTF
clone size: many
J gene: TRBJ1-2
D gene: NA
V gene: TRBV3-1

CDR3 DNA: TGTGCCAGCAGTGGGACTTACGAGCAGTACTTC
CDR3 protein: CASSGTYEQYF
clone size: many
J gene: TRBJ2-7
D gene: NA
V gene: TRBV2

CDR3 DNA: TGTGCCAGCAGCGTAGGGTGGGGAAACTATGGCTACACCTTC
CDR3 protein: CASSVGWGNYGYTF
clone size: NA
J gene: TRBJ1-2
D gene: NA
V gene: TRBV9

CDR3 DNA: TGTGCCAGCAGTTATGGACAGGGTAATTCACCCCTCCACTTT
CDR3 protein: CASSYGQGNSPLHF
clone size: NA
J gene: TRBJ1-6
D gene: TRBD1
V gene: TRBV6-5

CDR3 DNA: TGTGCCAGCTCACCGGGCAGGGAGCAAGAGACCCAGTACTTC
CDR3 protein: CASSPGREQETQYF
clone size: many
J gene: TRBJ2-5
D gene: NA
V gene: TRBV18

CDR3 DNA: TGCGCCAGCAGGATGGAGGGGGAGACCCAGTACTTC
CDR3 protein: CASRMEGETQYF
clone size: few
J gene: TRBJ2-5
D gene: NA
V gene: TRBV5-1

CDR3 DNA: TGTGCCAGCTCACCACCGTTGATTGGAAACACCATATATTTT
CDR3 protein: CASSPPLIGNTIYF
clone size: NA
J gene: TRBJ1-3
D gene: NA
V gene: TRBV18

CDR3 DNA: TGTGCCAGCAGCTTAGATGGACAGAACTATGGCTACACCTTC
CDR3 protein: CASSLDGQNYGYTF
clone size: few
J gene: TRBJ1-2
D gene: NA
V gene: TRBV7-2

CDR3 DNA: TGTGCCAGCAGCGCCCGGAGGGGATTCTCTGGAAACACCATATATTTT
CDR3 protein: CASSARRGFSGNTIYF
clone size: NA
J gene: TRBJ1-3
D gene: NA
V gene: TRBV6-2/TRBV6-3

CDR3 DNA: TGCAGTGCCGCCTTCCTACTAAGACAGGGGAATTCACCCCTCCACTTT
CDR3 protein: CSAAFLLRQGNSPLHF
clone size: many
J gene: TRBJ1-6
D gene: TRBD1
V gene: TRBV20-1

CDR3 DNA: TGTGCCTGGAGTGGACAGGCAGCTTCGCTGTTTTTT
CDR3 protein: CAWSGQAASLFF
clone size: many
J gene: TRBJ1-4
D gene: NA
V gene: TRBV30

CDR3 DNA: TGCGCCAGCAGCCAAGCCCAGGGACCCTACGAGCAGTACTTC
CDR3 protein: CASSQAQGPYEQYF
clone size: few
J gene: TRBJ2-7
D gene: NA
V gene: TRBV4-1

CDR3 DNA: TGTGCCAGCAGTCGGCAGACAGGGGGCTATGGCTACACCTTC
CDR3 protein: CASSRQTGGYGYTF
clone size: many
J gene: TRBJ1-2
D gene: TRBD1
V gene: TRBV6-1

CDR3 DNA: TGTGCCAGCAGCTTAACCCCCGGGGGGAGGGGTGAGCAGTTCTTC
CDR3 protein: CASSLTPGGRGEQFF
clone size: NA
J gene: TRBJ2-1
D gene: TRBD2
V gene: TRBV7-3

CDR3 DNA: TGTGCCAGCAGCCAAGTTTCAGCGGGGGGGCGCGAGACCCAGTACTTC
CDR3 protein: CASSQVSAGGRETQYF
clone size: NA
J gene: TRBJ2-5
D gene: TRBD2
V gene: TRBV3-1

CDR3 DNA: TGTGCCAGCAGTCCACTAGACCTAGCCAAAAACATTCAGTACTTC
CDR3 protein: CASSPLDLAKNIQYF
clone size: many
J gene: TRBJ2-4
D gene: NA
V gene: TRBV28

CDR3 DNA: TGTGCCAGCAGCTCCGCGGGAAGCACTGAAGCTTTCTTT
CDR3 protein: CASSSAGSTEAFF
clone size: many
J gene: TRBJ1-1
D gene: NA
V gene: TRBV3-1

CDR3 DNA: TGTGCCAGCAGCGGCGGAAGGGGGGGATATAGCAATCAGCCCCAGCATTTT
CDR3 protein: CASSGGRGGYSNQPQHF
clone size: many
J gene: TRBJ1-5
D gene: NA
V gene: TRBV12-3/TRBV12-4

CDR3 DNA: TGTGCCAGCAGCCCGTCGACGCGGGGGAACACTGAAGCTTTCTTT
CDR3 protein: CASSPSTRGNTEAFF
clone size: many
J gene: TRBJ1-1
D gene: NA
V gene: TRBV13

CDR3 DNA: TGCGCCAGCAGCCAAGGGACCCCCAAAGGAGATACGCAGTATTTT
CDR3 protein: CASSQGTPKGDTQYF
clone size: NA
J gene: TRBJ2-3
D gene: NA
V gene: TRBV4-1

CDR3 DNA: TGTGCCAGTGAAGACGGGGGAGATACGCAGTATTTT
CDR3 protein: CASEDGGDTQYF
clone size: NA
J gene: TRBJ2-3
D gene: NA
V gene: TRBV19

CDR3 DNA: TGTGCCACCCTGGACAGCCAGGGCGGGGAGCTGTTTTTT
CDR3 protein: CATLDSQGGELFF
clone size: many
J gene: TRBJ2-2
D gene: NA
V gene: TRBV24-1

CDR3 DNA: TGTGCCAGCAGGCAGGGACAGGGGGCGAATACGCAGTATTTT
CDR3 protein: CASRQGQGANTQYF
clone size: NA
J gene: TRBJ2-3
D gene: TRBD1
V gene: TRBV28